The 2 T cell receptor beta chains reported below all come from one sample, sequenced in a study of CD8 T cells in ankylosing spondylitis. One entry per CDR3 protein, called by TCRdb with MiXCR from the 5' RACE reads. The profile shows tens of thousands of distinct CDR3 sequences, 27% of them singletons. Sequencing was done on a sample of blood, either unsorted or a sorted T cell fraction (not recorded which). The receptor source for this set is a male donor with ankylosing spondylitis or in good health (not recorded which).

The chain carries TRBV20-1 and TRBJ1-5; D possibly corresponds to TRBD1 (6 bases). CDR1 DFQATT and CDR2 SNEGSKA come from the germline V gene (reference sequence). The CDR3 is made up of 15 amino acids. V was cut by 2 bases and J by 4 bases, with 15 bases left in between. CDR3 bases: TGCAGTGCTAGAAACTACAGGGTCCGGAATCAGCCCCAGCATTTT. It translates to CSARNYRVRNQPQHF.

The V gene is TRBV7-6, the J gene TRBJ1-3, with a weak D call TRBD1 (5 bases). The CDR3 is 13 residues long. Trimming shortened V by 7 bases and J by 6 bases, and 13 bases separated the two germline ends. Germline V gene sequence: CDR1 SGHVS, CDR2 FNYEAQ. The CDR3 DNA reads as TGTGCCAGCAAAAAAGGGGAAGAAAACACCATATATTTT. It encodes CASKKGEENTIYF.